A selection of T cell receptor beta chains follows, all from one sample in a study of shared clonotypes between healthy human individuals. Libraries were prepared by immunoSEQ multiplex PCR; TCRdb keeps only in-frame clonotypes and omits some of them. The table lists roughly 1,500,000 clones, 95% to 99% of them singletons. Sequenced input: naive CD4+ T cells sorted from blood. The receptor source for this set is a man aged 25-40 years in good health. The CDR3 runs from the conserved cysteine through the conserved F or W. D genes are given only for firm matches. Rows give clone size only sometimes, using once, few, many, or a class for an expanded clone.

>NA|NA|TRBJ2-1|TRBV5-1
CASSLEVPDEQFF
TGCGCCAGCAGCTTGGAGGTTCCAGATGAGCAGTTCTTC
>NA|TRBD2|TRBJ2-1|TRBV9
CASSASGRGYNEQFF
TGTGCCAGCAGCGCTAGCGGGAGAGGGTACAATGAGCAGTTCTTC
>NA|TRBD2|TRBJ2-2|TRBV6-4
CASSELAGVGAAGTGELFF
TGTGCCAGCAGTGAACTAGCGGGAGTCGGGGCAGCGGGCACCGGGGAGCTGTTTTTT
>NA|NA|TRBJ2-1|TRBV20-1
CSASRNEQFF
TGCAGTGCTTCTAGGAATGAGCAGTTCTTC
>NA|TRBD2|TRBJ2-2|TRBV5-1
CASSFSTSLTGELFF
TGCGCCAGCAGCTTCTCGACTAGCCTCACCGGGGAGCTGTTTTTT
>NA|NA|TRBJ1-5|TRBV7-9
CASSLSGNQPQHF
TGTGCCAGCAGCTTATCGGGAAATCAGCCCCAGCATTTT
>NA|NA|TRBJ2-1|TRBV2
CASMGRHRALSYNEQFF
TGTGCCAGCATGGGCAGACACCGGGCCCTGTCCTACAATGAGCAGTTCTTC
>NA|NA|TRBJ2-3|TRBV19
CASSITRTDTQYF
TGTGCCAGTAGTATAACCCGCACAGATACGCAGTATTTT
>NA|NA|TRBJ1-4|TRBV10-3
CAISNEGVLAEKLFF
TGTGCCATCAGTAATGAGGGAGTACTGGCTGAAAAACTGTTTTTT
>NA|NA|TRBJ1-2|TRBV5-4
CASSIQGGDGYTF
TGTGCCAGCAGCATCCAGGGTGGAGATGGCTACACCTTC
>NA|NA|TRBJ2-4|TRBV7-3
CASSLTFEDIQYF
TGTGCCAGCAGCTTAACGTTCGAGGACATTCAGTACTTC
>NA|NA|TRBJ2-1|TRBV18
CASSPGRDYNEQFF
TGTGCCAGCTCACCCGGGAGAGACTACAATGAGCAGTTCTTC
>once|NA|TRBJ2-7|TRBV4-3
CASSQGGGTGAYEQYF
TGCGCCAGCAGCCAAGGGGGGGGAACAGGGGCTTACGAGCAGTACTTC
>NA|NA|TRBJ2-7|TRBV28
CASSVGPYEQYF
TGTGCCAGCAGTGTGGGACCATACGAGCAGTACTTC
>NA|NA|TRBJ1-1|TRBV6-5
CASSRKRDTEAFF
TGTGCCAGCAGTCGCAAGCGGGACACTGAAGCTTTCTTT
>once|NA|TRBJ2-7|TRBV29-1
CSVEDGRRQGKSYEQYF
TGCAGCGTTGAAGACGGAAGGCGTCAGGGAAAGTCCTACGAGCAGTACTTC
>NA|TRBD1|TRBJ2-3|TRBV5-1
CASSIGQASNTQYF
TGCGCCAGCAGCATCGGACAGGCTTCGAATACGCAGTATTTT
>NA|NA|TRBJ2-5|TRBV5-6
CASSFGVETQYF
TGTGCCAGCAGCTTTGGGGTTGAGACCCAGTACTTC
>NA|NA|TRBJ1-1|TRBV15
CATSREQTNTEAFF
TGTGCCACCAGCAGAGAACAAACTAACACTGAAGCTTTCTTT
>once|TRBD2|TRBJ2-1|TRBV18
CASSPLPAGGPHEQFF
TGTGCCAGCTCACCTCTCCCCGCGGGAGGGCCTCATGAGCAGTTCTTC
>once|TRBD1|TRBJ2-5|TRBV5-6
CASSLLQGSETQYF
TGTGCCAGCAGCTTGCTACAGGGGTCAGAGACCCAGTACTTC
>NA|NA|TRBJ1-5|TRBV2
CASSIPDGYSNQPQHF
TGTGCCAGCAGCATCCCAGACGGTTATAGCAATCAGCCCCAGCATTTT
>once|TRBD1|TRBJ1-1|TRBV5-1
CATRQGASNTEAFF
TGCGCCACCCGACAGGGGGCGTCGAACACTGAAGCTTTCTTT
>NA|TRBD1|TRBJ1-2|TRBV30
CAWRGQGLYGYTF
TGTGCCTGGAGGGGACAGGGACTTTATGGCTACACCTTC
>NA|NA|TRBJ1-5|TRBV5-1
CASSLVGGGQPQHF
TGCGCCAGCAGCTTGGTGGGGGGCGGTCAGCCCCAGCATTTT
>NA|NA|TRBJ2-7|TRBV5-4
CASSLVGAVGQYF
TGTGCCAGCAGCTTGGTCGGAGCCGTTGGGCAGTACTTC
>NA|TRBD1|TRBJ1-1|TRBV7-2
CASSLVGTGNTEAFF
TGTGCCAGCAGCTTAGTCGGGACAGGGAACACTGAAGCTTTCTTT
>NA|TRBD1|TRBJ1-1|TRBV5-5
CASSSRQGETEAFF
TGTGCCAGCAGCTCGAGACAGGGGGAGACTGAAGCTTTCTTT
>NA|NA|TRBJ2-1|TRBV5-1
CASRVLGNIYNEQFF
TGCGCCAGCAGGGTGTTGGGCAACATCTACAATGAGCAGTTCTTC
>NA|NA|TRBJ2-5|TRBV5-1
CASSRNQETQYF
TGCGCCAGCAGCCGAAACCAAGAGACCCAGTACTTC
>NA|NA|TRBJ2-1|TRBV11-2
CASSPPGDSQIPSQFF
TGTGCCAGCAGCCCGCCAGGGGACTCCCAAATCCCATCGCAGTTCTTC
>once|TRBD2|TRBJ2-1|TRBV5-4
CASSLGLAGAYYSGNEQFF
TGTGCCAGCAGCCTCGGACTAGCGGGAGCCTACTACTCCGGCAATGAGCAGTTCTTC
>NA|TRBD1|TRBJ1-1|TRBV28
CASSPRTGEAFF
TGTGCCAGCAGCCCTCGGACAGGTGAAGCTTTCTTT
>NA|NA|TRBJ2-3|TRBV12-5
CASGSFVWGSSTDTQYF
TGTGCTAGTGGTTCGTTCGTCTGGGGCTCTAGCACAGATACGCAGTATTTT
>NA|TRBD1|TRBJ2-2|TRBV4-3
CASSQDWAGGRTGELFF
TGCGCCAGCAGCCAAGATTGGGCAGGGGGAAGGACCGGGGAGCTGTTTTTT
>NA|NA|TRBJ2-3|TRBV11-3
CASSLDRTSDTQYF
TGTGCCAGCAGCTTAGATAGAACTTCAGATACGCAGTATTTT
>NA|TRBD2|TRBJ2-1|TRBV7-2
CASSSTSGGWFF
TGTGCCAGCAGCTCTACTAGCGGGGGGTGGTTCTTC
>NA|TRBD2|TRBJ2-2|TRBV6-1
CASSRTSGNTGELFF
TGTGCCAGCAGTCGGACTAGCGGGAACACCGGGGAGCTGTTTTTT
>NA|NA|TRBJ1-5|TRBV6-5
CASSPNYQPQHF
TGTGCCAGCAGCCCAAACTATCAGCCCCAGCATTTT
>NA|NA|TRBJ2-3|TRBV20-1
CSASYTQYF
TGCAGTGCTAGTTATACGCAGTATTTT
>NA|NA|TRBJ2-3|TRBV5-1
CASSQQDTQYF
TGCGCCAGCAGCCAACAAGATACGCAGTATTTT
>NA|NA|TRBJ2-3|TRBV9
CASSVEGPDTQYF
TGTGCCAGCAGCGTAGAGGGGCCAGATACGCAGTATTTT
>NA|NA|TRBJ2-1|TRBV9
CASSVDPRGSSYNEQFF
TGTGCCAGCAGCGTAGACCCGAGAGGGAGCTCCTACAATGAGCAGTTCTTC
>NA|TRBD1|TRBJ1-1|TRBV19
CASSINRGGNTEAFF
TGTGCCAGTAGCATCAACAGGGGGGGGAACACTGAAGCTTTCTTT
>NA|NA|TRBJ1-4|TRBV5-1
CASSLVPRGNEKLFF
TGCGCCAGCAGCTTGGTTCCCCGGGGAAATGAAAAACTGTTTTTT
>once|NA|TRBJ2-7|TRBV6-5
CASSYPGQAHEQYF
TGTGCCAGCAGTTACCCCGGGCAAGCCCACGAGCAGTACTTC
>NA|TRBD1|TRBJ2-5|TRBV11-3
CASSPGQGEKETQYF
TGTGCCAGCAGCCCCGGACAGGGGGAAAAAGAGACCCAGTACTTC
>NA|NA|TRBJ2-5|TRBV6-1
CASTSRTGEETQYF
TGTGCCAGCACCTCCCGGACGGGCGAGGAGACCCAGTACTTC
>NA|NA|TRBJ2-2|TRBV7-6
CASSLVSGKGTGELFF
TGTGCCAGCAGCTTAGTCAGCGGAAAAGGGACCGGGGAGCTGTTTTTT
>NA|NA|TRBJ2-1|TRBV7-9
CASSLSPDNEQFF
TGTGCCAGCAGCTTAAGCCCTGACAATGAGCAGTTCTTC
>NA|NA|TRBJ1-5|TRBV13
CASSFSRQQNQPQHF
TGTGCCAGCAGCTTCTCTCGACAGCAGAATCAGCCCCAGCATTTT
>NA|TRBD1|TRBJ2-1|TRBV11-2
CASSFRTGVYNEQFF
TGTGCCAGCAGTTTCCGGACAGGGGTCTACAATGAGCAGTTCTTC
>NA|NA|TRBJ2-1|TRBV10-2
CAISRDYNEQFF
TGCGCCATTAGCCGGGACTACAATGAGCAGTTCTTC
>NA|NA|TRBJ2-7|TRBV29-1
CSVLTGRSYEQYF
TGCAGCGTTCTGACGGGTCGATCCTACGAGCAGTACTTC
>NA|TRBD1|TRBJ2-7|TRBV30
CACQGQVYSYEQYF
TGTGCCTGCCAAGGACAGGTTTATTCTTACGAGCAGTACTTC
>NA|TRBD1|TRBJ2-7|TRBV6-1
CASSAGQGSYEQYF
TGTGCCAGCAGTGCGGGACAGGGGTCCTACGAGCAGTACTTC
>NA|TRBD1|TRBJ2-1|TRBV7-2
CASSTRDRVDNEQFF
TGTGCCAGCAGCACTCGGGACAGGGTTGACAATGAGCAGTTCTTC
>NA|NA|TRBJ1-5|TRBV30
CAWSVSGGGNQPQHF
TGTGCCTGGAGTGTAAGTGGGGGGGGCAATCAGCCCCAGCATTTT
>NA|NA|TRBJ1-1|TRBV18
CASSLRGGGTEAFF
TGTGCCAGCTCCCTCAGAGGTGGGGGGACTGAAGCTTTCTTT
>NA|NA|TRBJ2-1|TRBV11-2
CASSLGVGIDEQFF
TGTGCCAGCAGCTTAGGAGTAGGCATCGATGAGCAGTTCTTC